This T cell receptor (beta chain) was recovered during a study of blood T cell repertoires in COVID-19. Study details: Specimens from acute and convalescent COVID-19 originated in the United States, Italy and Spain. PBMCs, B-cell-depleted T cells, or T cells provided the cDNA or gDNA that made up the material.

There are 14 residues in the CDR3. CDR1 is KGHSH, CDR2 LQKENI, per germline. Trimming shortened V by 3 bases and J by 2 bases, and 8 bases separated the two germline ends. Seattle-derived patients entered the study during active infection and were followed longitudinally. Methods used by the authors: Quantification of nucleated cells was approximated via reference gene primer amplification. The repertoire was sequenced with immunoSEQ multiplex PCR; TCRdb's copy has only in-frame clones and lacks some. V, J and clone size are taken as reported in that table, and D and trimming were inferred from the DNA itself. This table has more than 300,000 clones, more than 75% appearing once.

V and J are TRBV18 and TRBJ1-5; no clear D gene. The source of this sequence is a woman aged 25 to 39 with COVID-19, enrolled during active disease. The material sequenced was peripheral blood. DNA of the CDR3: TGTGCCAGCTCACCGAGGGAGGGCAATCAGCCCCAGCATTTT. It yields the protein CASSPREGNQPQHF.